The T cell receptor beta chain under discussion was sequenced for a study of T cell responses to AZD1222 COVID-19 vaccine. About the study: Recipients boosted at about 4 weeks or about 12 weeks are pooled. Study findings and constraints: It should be noted that donors were predominantly white British and more often female, and clonal diversity was possibly underestimated. Scientists sampled the repertoires only once the peak T cell response had passed.

V was shortened by 2 bases and J by 5 bases, with 6 bases between the two germline ends. The germline CDR1 and CDR2 sequences are SGHTA and FQGNSA. The CDR3 runs to 13 residues. In regard to this clone: Its target is not known.

Libraries were prepared by immunoSEQ multiplex PCR; TCRdb keeps only in-frame clonotypes and omits some of them. The data hold 90,000 to 150,000 clones, with 90% to 95% observed a single time. This material consisted of peripheral blood, taken on day 0 of AZD1222 vaccination. The chain uses TRBV7-2 and TRBJ2-2; D not resolved. The receptor comes from an adult in good health. As DNA, the CDR3 is TGTGCCAGCAGCTTATTTCTTACCGGGGAGCTGTTTTTT. This encodes CASSLFLTGELFF. Variable domain in full (rest from reference TRBV7-2 and TRBJ2-2): GAGVSQSPSNKVTEKGKDVELRCDPISGHTALYWYRQSLGQGLEFLIYFQGNSAPDKSGLPSDRFSAERTGGSVSTLTIQRTQQEDSAVYLCASSLFLTGELFFGEGSRLTVL.